This passage covers 29 T cell receptor beta chains from one sample sequenced in a study of CD8+CD57+ T cells in acquired aplastic anemia. TCR beta VDJ and CDR3 profiles were obtained from a genomic DNA template. TCRdb analysed the reads with MiXCR anew, one entry per CDR3 protein. In the table there are a few hundred thousand distinct CDR3 sequences, about half of which are singletons. Patients chosen for sequencing had shown CD8+CD57+ cell expansion by flow cytometry. The source material was sorted CD4+, CD8+, or CD8+CD57+ T cells (not recorded which) from PBMCs. These receptors came from a human donor with aplastic anemia.

This clonotype showed up many times. The V gene is TRBV7-6, the J gene TRBJ2-1; D perhaps matches TRBD2 (5 bases). The V end lost 1 base, the J end lost 6 bases, and 7 bases lay between the germline ends. This CDR3 is built from 13 residues. Looked up from germline, CDR1 is SGHVS and CDR2 is FNYEAQ. In nucleotides, the CDR3 is TGTGCCAGCAGCTTAGGAGGGATCAATGAGCAGTTCTTC. Residues: CASSLGGINEQFF.

This chain connects TRBV13 to TRBJ2-1; 7 bases match TRBD1. CDR1 PRHDT and CDR2 FYEKMQ come from the germline V gene (reference sequence). The CDR3 covers 15 residues. J lost 2 bases, V lost 2 bases, and 3 bases had no gene match. In DNA form, the CDR3 reads TGTGCCAGCAGCTTAAGGCAGGGGGCCTACAATGAGCAGTTCTTC. Its translation: CASSLRQGAYNEQFF.

At least ten counts were recorded for this clonotype. The rearrangement uses TRBV19 and TRBJ1-1; D gene ambiguous. Germline CDR1 LNHDA, CDR2 SQIVND (reference sequence). Between the trimmed V and J ends, which lost 4 bases and 0 bases, there was a span of 6 bases. The CDR3 spans 13 residues. Written as DNA, the CDR3 is TGTGCCAGTAGTACCCCCCTGAACACTGAAGCTTTCTTT. Translating it yields CASSTPLNTEAFF.

As concerns this clonotype: Germline is not matched at one junction end, which may reflect a read error. The chain combines TRBV24-1 with TRBJ2-3, with 13 nucleotides matching TRBD2. CDR1 is KGHDR and CDR2 is SFDVKD in the germline V gene. This CDR3 spans 16 amino acids. The DNA for the CDR3 is TGTGCCAGCAGTACACTAGCGGGAGGGCCGGCAGATACGCAGTATTTT. Its protein product is CASSTLAGGPADTQYF.

CDR3 nucleotide sequence: TGCAGTGCCGCTGATTTGGGCACTGGCGGCGGGATCTACGAGCAGTACTTC. Translating it yields CSAADLGTGGGIYEQYF. The rearrangement links TRBV29-1 to TRBJ2-7; the D gene is possibly TRBD2 (6 bases). CDR3 size: 17 residues. Germline V CDR1 and CDR2: SQVTM, ANQGSEA.

A single count supports this clonotype. The rearrangement uses TRBV19 and TRBJ1-5, with 10 positions matching TRBD1. Germline V gene lookup returns CDR1 LNHDA and CDR2 SQIVND (reference sequence). CDR3 size: 18 residues. V lost 7 bases to trimming and J lost 4 bases; unmatched junction nucleotides: 16. CDR3 bases: TGTGCCAGTACCATGGGGACAGGGGTAGGGATTAGAAATCAGCCCCAGCATTTT. Residues: CASTMGTGVGIRNQPQHF.

On this clonotype: Germline is not matched at one junction end, which may reflect a read error. The chain links TRBV10-3 to TRBJ2-7; no clear D. Germline V gives CDR1 ENHRY, CDR2 SYGVKD. CDR3 length: 14 amino acids. The CDR3 reads CASSSTRSSYEQYF. In DNA, the CDR3 is TGTGCCAGCAGTTCGACCAGGAGCTCCTACGAGCAGTACTTC.

This clonotype was observed many times. This rearrangement joins TRBV12-3 or TRBV12-4 to TRBJ2-1; 8 positions match TRBD2. The CDR3 runs to 14 residues. Trimming removed 5 bases from V and 5 bases from J; junction bases left unmatched: 5. The DNA of the CDR3 is TGTGCCAGCAGTAGCGGGAGCGACCACAATGAGCAGTTCTTC. This sequence encodes CASSSGSDHNEQFF.

This clonotype showed up many times. The CDR3 reads CSARLAGGVGELFF. The CDR3, as DNA: TGCAGTGCGAGATTAGCGGGGGGGGTCGGGGAGCTGTTTTTT. The rearrangement links TRBV20-1 to TRBJ2-2, with 11 bases identical to TRBD2. This CDR3 has 14 residues. CDR1 and CDR2 from the germline V gene are DFQATT and SNEGSKA (reference sequence). J lost 7 bases, V lost 6 bases, and 7 bases had no gene match.

Concerning this clonotype: A much larger clone lies a single base off, so this may be a read error. The V gene is TRBV6-1, the J gene TRBJ2-5; D is perhaps TRBD1 (7 bases). Trimming removed 6 bases from V and 11 bases from J, with 19 bases in between. The CDR3 spans 13 residues. Germline CDR1 reads MNHNS; CDR2 reads SASEGT. This CDR3 reads CASRARGANEQYF. The DNA of the CDR3 is TGTGCCAGCAGAGCCAGGGGGGCCAATGAGCAGTACTTC.

V and J are TRBV20-1 and TRBJ1-3; D call uncertain. Trimming pared 5 bases from V and 4 bases from J, leaving 12 bases between. Germline V gene data show CDR1 as DFQATT and CDR2 as SNEGSKA (reference sequence). The CDR3 has 13 residues. The CDR3 sequence is CSAPTPRGNTIYF. DNA for the CDR3: TGCAGTGCTCCGACCCCTAGGGGAAACACCATATATTTT.

This clonotype was detected ten times or more. V and J are TRBV12-3 or TRBV12-4 and TRBJ2-3; 7 nucleotides agree with TRBD1. Germline trimming cut 5 bases from V and 2 bases from J; bases unmatched to any gene: 4. The CDR3 totals 14 residues. CDR3: CASSAGGPTDTQYF. DNA for the CDR3: TGTGCCAGCAGTGCAGGGGGACCCACAGATACGCAGTATTTT.

The chain recombines TRBV9 with TRBJ2-7; 7 bases map to TRBD2. CDR1 is SGDLS, CDR2 YYNGEE, per germline. The CDR3 runs 14 residues. V gave up 3 bases and J gave up 2 bases; unmatched junction bases: 5. CDR3 coding DNA: TGTGCCAGCAGCGAGGGAGGGGAGCCCTACGAGCAGTACTTC. It translates to CASSEGGEPYEQYF. Looking up the rest from reference TRBV9 and TRBJ2-7 gives the full variable domain: DSGVTQTPKHLITATGQRVTLRCSPRSGDLSVYWYQQSLDQGLQFLIQYYNGEERAKGNILERFSAQQFPDLHSELNLSSLELGDSALYFCASSEGGEPYEQYFGPGTRLTVT.

The V call is TRBV24-1, the J call TRBJ2-3, with D unresolved. The CDR3 loop spans 11 amino acids. Trimming stripped 11 bases from V and 2 bases from J, with 7 bases between. Germline V gene sequence: CDR1 KGHDR, CDR2 SFDVKD. The CDR3: CASRVTDTQYF. In nucleotides, the CDR3 is TGTGCCAGTCGGGTCACAGATACGCAGTATTTT.

This chain connects TRBV20-1 to TRBJ1-1; unclear D gene. The CDR3 contains 14 residues. Per the germline V gene, CDR1 is DFQATT and CDR2 is SNEGSKA (reference sequence). V shed 5 bases and J shed 8 bases, with 21 bases lying between them. As DNA, the CDR3 is TGCAGTGCTCGCGGGGAGGCAGTGGACCCCGAAGCTTTCTTT. It is translated as CSARGEAVDPEAFF.

The rearrangement joins TRBV7-3 to TRBJ1-6; 8 bases agree with TRBD1. The CDR3 length is 15 residues. Germline loops: CDR1 SGHTA, CDR2 FQGTGA. V was pared by 5 bases and J by 6 bases, with 6 bases of the junction left unmatched. CDR3 loop: CASSLGTGSNSPLHF. CDR3 nucleotide sequence: TGTGCCAGCAGCCTTGGGACAGGCAGTAATTCACCCCTCCACTTT.

This clonotype was observed many times. For the CDR3, the DNA is TGCGCCAGCAGGATACTCCGGGGAGCTGGTAATGAGCAGTTCTTC. It encodes CASRILRGAGNEQFF. The chain carries TRBV4-1 and TRBJ2-1; a possible D gene is TRBD2 (5 bases). V was trimmed by 6 bases and J by 7 bases, leaving 19 bases between them. The germline CDR1 and CDR2 sequences are MGHRA and YSYEKL. This CDR3 has 15 residues.

In this sample, this clonotype turned up many times. The chain recombines TRBV11-2 with TRBJ2-7; D is perhaps TRBD1 or TRBD2 (7 bases each). Germline CDR1 reads SGHAT; CDR2 reads FQNNGV. Deletions cut 8 bases from V and 2 bases from J, with 16 bases between. This CDR3 spans 14 amino acids. CDR3 sequence: CASSGGVLTYEQYF. CDR3 DNA: TGTGCCAGCTCAGGGGGGGTCCTCACCTACGAGCAGTACTTC.

This clonotype is a singleton in its sample. This chain connects TRBV5-5 to TRBJ2-7; D gene uncertain. The germline V gene encodes CDR1 SGHKS and CDR2 YYEKEE (reference sequence). CDR3 length equals 13 residues. V was shortened by 1 base and J by 1 base, with 6 bases between the two germline ends. The CDR3 loop reads CASSLRASYEQYF. The CDR3 DNA follows: TGTGCCAGCAGCTTGAGGGCGTCCTACGAGCAGTACTTC.

The sample holds many counts of this clonotype. The chain has TRBV4-1 and TRBJ2-5; no firm D call. Germline CDR1 reads MGHRA; CDR2 reads YSYEKL. V was clipped by 1 base and J by 0 bases, with 6 bases between them. The CDR3 runs 14 residues. The CDR3 DNA reads as TGCGCCAGCAGCCAAGGGCTAGACCAAGAGACCCAGTACTTC. It is translated as CASSQGLDQETQYF.

This sequence joins TRBV5-1 and TRBJ2-3; TRBD1 matches 9 bases. V gave up 0 bases and J gave up 1 base; unmatched junction bases: 0. The CDR3 runs 15 residues. Germline CDR1 SGHRS, CDR2 YFSETQ. CDR3 DNA: TGCGCCAGCAGCTTGGGGGACAGGGGCACAGATACGCAGTATTTT. It codes for CASSLGDRGTDTQYF.

This clonotype was recorded at least ten times. V usage is TRBV19 and J usage is TRBJ2-2; D gene ambiguous. The CDR3 length is 14 residues. Germline V CDR1 and CDR2: LNHDA, SQIVND (reference sequence). V dropped 6 bases and J dropped 3 bases, with 11 bases sitting between them. The CDR3 reads CASRVAGYTGELFF. In nucleotides, the CDR3 is TGTGCCAGTAGGGTAGCAGGATACACCGGGGAGCTGTTTTTT.

The chain has TRBV7-3 and TRBJ2-1, with a possible D match to TRBD1 (6 bases). The CDR3 covers 15 residues. The germline CDR1 and CDR2 sequences are SGHTA and FQGTGA. The V end was cut by 1 base, the J end by 7 bases, with 14 bases between. This chain's CDR3 is CASSLRQGLRNEQFF. CDR3 sequence (DNA): TGTGCCAGCAGCTTAAGGCAGGGGCTTAGGAATGAGCAGTTCTTC.

Note on this clonotype: This could be a read error, since a much larger clone is one nucleotide away. The conserved closing phenylalanine or tryptophan is absent in this CDR3, likely reflecting a read error. This rearrangement joins TRBV5-4 to TRBJ2-3; TRBD2 aligns across 8 bases. The CDR3 contains 15 residues. V was clipped by 2 bases and J by 4 bases; unmatched bases: 6. Germline CDR1 and CDR2: SGHNT and YYREEE (reference sequence). CDR3 in DNA: TGTGCCAGCAGCTTTCAAGCGGGGGCGGCAGATACGCAGTATCTT. Amino acids: CASSFQAGAADTQYL.

In its sample, this clonotype was seen a few times. This sequence joins TRBV28 and TRBJ1-2, with D maybe TRBD1 (6 bases). Between the trimmed V and J ends, which lost 7 bases and 0 bases, there was a span of 15 bases. The CDR3 has 15 residues. Germline lookup yields CDR1 MDHEN and CDR2 SYDVKM. CDR3 sequence reads: CASIPTGTSNYGYTF. The CDR3 nucleotides are TGTGCCAGCATCCCTACAGGGACCTCTAACTATGGCTACACCTTC.

The chain carries TRBV6-5 and TRBJ2-7, with D tentatively TRBD2 (6 bases). The CDR3 length is 14 residues. Germline V gene sequence: CDR1 MNHEY, CDR2 SVGAGI. Trimming pared 5 bases from V and 0 bases from J, leaving 11 bases between. The CDR3 region is CASSPLGSSYEQYF. DNA of the CDR3: TGTGCCAGCAGTCCCCTCGGGAGCTCCTACGAGCAGTACTTC.

Details on this clonotype: A read error may produce the germline difference seen at one junction end. This chain links TRBV2 with TRBJ1-5; TRBD1 is a possible D gene (6 bases). The V gene's germline CDR1 is SNHLY and CDR2 FYNNEI. The CDR3 has 16 residues. CDR3 residues: CATSDTITGNSQPQHF. For the CDR3, the DNA is TGTGCCACCAGTGATACCATAACAGGGAATAGTCAGCCCCAGCATTTT.

The rearrangement joins TRBV7-9 to TRBJ2-2; D gene uncertain. Germline V gives CDR1 SEHNR, CDR2 FQNEAQ (reference sequence). V lost 5 bases, J lost 9 bases, and 13 bases lay in between. The length of the CDR3 is 13 residues. The DNA of the CDR3 is TGTGCCAGCAGCACAGACTCCCGCCGGGAGCTGTTTTTT. Amino acids: CASSTDSRRELFF. The full variable domain, with the rest looked up from reference TRBV7-9 and TRBJ2-2, is DTGVSQNPRHKITKRGQNVTFRCDPISEHNRLYWYRQTLGQGPEFLTYFQNEAQLEKSRLLSDRFSAERPKGSFSTLEIQRTEQGDSAMYLCASSTDSRRELFFGEGSRLTVL.

This clonotype was seen at least ten times. V and J are TRBV6-6 and TRBJ1-2; TRBD1 aligns across 9 bases. Germline values: CDR1 MNHNY, CDR2 SVGAGI (reference sequence). V dropped 5 bases and J dropped 8; count of bases not matched to a gene: 9. The CDR3 extends over 14 amino acids. The CDR3 DNA reads TGTGCCAGCAGTACGGCGGGACAGGGCGGCGGCTACACCTTC. Translated: CASSTAGQGGGYTF.